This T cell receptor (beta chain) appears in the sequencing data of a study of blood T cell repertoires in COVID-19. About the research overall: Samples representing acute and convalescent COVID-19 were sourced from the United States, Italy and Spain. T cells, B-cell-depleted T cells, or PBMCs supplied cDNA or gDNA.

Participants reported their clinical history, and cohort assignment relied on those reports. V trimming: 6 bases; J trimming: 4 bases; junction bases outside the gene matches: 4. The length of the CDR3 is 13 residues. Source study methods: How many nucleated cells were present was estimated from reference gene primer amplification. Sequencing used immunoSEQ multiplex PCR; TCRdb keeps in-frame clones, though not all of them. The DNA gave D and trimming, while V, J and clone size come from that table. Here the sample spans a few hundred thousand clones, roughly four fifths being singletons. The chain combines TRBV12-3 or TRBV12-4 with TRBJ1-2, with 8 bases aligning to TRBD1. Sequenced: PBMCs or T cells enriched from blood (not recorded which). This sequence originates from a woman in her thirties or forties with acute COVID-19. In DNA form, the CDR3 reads TGTGCCAGCAGGACAGGGGTCGGCTATGGCTACACCTTC. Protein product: CASRTGVGYGYTF.